The 5 T cell receptor beta chains presented below share a single source sample, sequenced in a study of PD-L1 blockade in urothelial cancer. The assay was immunoSEQ multiplex PCR, and TCRdb's table has in-frame clones only and misses some. The repertoire holds 90,000 or so clones, with 90% as singletons. As to time point: pretreatment peripheral blood. Sequencing used PBMCs, obtained around atezolizumab (anti-PD-L1) treatment. These receptor sequences come from a man between 60 and 75 years old with urothelial cancer.

The chain couples TRBV5-4 to TRBJ2-5; 16 nucleotides match TRBD2. CDR1 is SGHNT and CDR2 is YYREEE in the germline V gene (reference sequence). J lost 1 base, V lost 4 bases, and 7 bases had no gene match. This CDR3 comprises 18 residues. The CDR3 DNA reads TGTGCCAGCAGCGTCGGGACTAGCGGGGGGGGGAGCCAAGAGACCCAGTACTTC. As protein: CASSVGTSGGGSQETQYF. The full variable domain, its missing parts supplied by reference TRBV5-4 and TRBJ2-5, is ETGVTQSPTHLIKTRGQQVTLRCSSQSGHNTVSWYQQALGQGPQFIFQYYREEENGRGNFPPRFSGLQFPNYSSELNVNALELDDSALYLCASSVGTSGGGSQETQYFGPGTRLLVL.

The chain recombines TRBV30 with TRBJ1-2, with 7 bases lining up with TRBD1. J was trimmed by 4 bases and V by 0 bases; bases with no gene match: 5. The CDR3 consists of 14 residues. The germline CDR1 and CDR2 sequences are GTSNPN and SVGIG (reference sequence). As DNA, the CDR3 is TGTGCCTGGAGTGTCGGAGGGGGCGGCTATGGCTACACCTTC. Translation: CAWSVGGGGYGYTF. Using reference TRBV30 and TRBJ1-2 for the parts outside the CDR3, the full variable domain is SQTIHQWPATLVQPVGSPLSLECTVEGTSNPNLYWYRQAAGRGLQLLFYSVGIGQISSEVPQNLSASRPQDRQFILSSKKLLLSDSGFYLCAWSVGGGGYGYTFGSGTRLTVV.

The gene calls are TRBV9 and TRBJ2-1; 9 nucleotides match TRBD1. The CDR3 covers 17 residues. Germline V gene data show CDR1 as SGDLS and CDR2 as YYNGEE. Trimming cost V 2 bases and J 1 base; bases outside gene matches: 7. DNA of the CDR3: TGTGCCAGCAGCGTGATAGGGGGACAGGGTTCCTACAATGAGCAGTTCTTC. Its protein is CASSVIGGQGSYNEQFF.

The J gene is TRBJ1-6, the V gene TRBV6-6, with D perhaps matching TRBD1 (6 bases). V lost 5 bases, J lost 10 bases, and 9 bases lay in between. The V gene's germline CDR1 is MNHNY and CDR2 SVGAGI (reference sequence). This CDR3 is built from 12 residues. The CDR3 protein is CASSAGESPLHF. CDR3 nucleotide sequence: TGTGCCAGCAGTGCAGGGGAATCACCCCTCCACTTT.

This chain links TRBV14 with TRBJ2-2; TRBD1 aligns across 10 bases. Germline V gives CDR1 SGHDN, CDR2 FVKESK. The CDR3 runs 16 residues. V lost 4 bases and J lost 5; bases outside the gene matches: 7. This chain's CDR3 is CASSRMDRGYTGELFF. The CDR3 bases are TGTGCCAGCAGCCGGATGGACAGGGGGTATACCGGGGAGCTGTTTTTT.